This T cell receptor (beta chain) was retrieved from a study of human T cells and chemical hapten exposure. A single record per CDR3 protein comes from TCRdb applying MiXCR to the RACE reads. The sample includes approximately 97,000 distinct CDR3 sequences, less than 35% seen only once; the top ten take 10%. Time point meaning: patch test 3, about 24 weeks after DPC sensitization. Treatment indicated: therapeutic diphenylcyclopropenone sensitization with weekly scalp DPC. The CDR3 sequence is 15 residues long. Germline V CDR1 and CDR2: SEHNR, FQNEAQ (reference sequence). V dropped 5 bases and J dropped 0; count of bases not matched to a gene: 4.

The receptor's source is a man aged 35 to 55 with alopecia areata. Some clones in this sample may be carry-over from other donors' samples. This chain uses TRBV7-9 with TRBJ2-4; TRBD2 matches at 7 bases. Sequencing was performed on whole blood, taken in connection with sensitization to the hapten diphenylcyclopropenone (DPC). The CDR3 DNA sequence: TGTGCCAGCAGCCCAGCGGGACTAGCCAAAAACATTCAGTACTTC. Translating it yields CASSPAGLAKNIQYF.